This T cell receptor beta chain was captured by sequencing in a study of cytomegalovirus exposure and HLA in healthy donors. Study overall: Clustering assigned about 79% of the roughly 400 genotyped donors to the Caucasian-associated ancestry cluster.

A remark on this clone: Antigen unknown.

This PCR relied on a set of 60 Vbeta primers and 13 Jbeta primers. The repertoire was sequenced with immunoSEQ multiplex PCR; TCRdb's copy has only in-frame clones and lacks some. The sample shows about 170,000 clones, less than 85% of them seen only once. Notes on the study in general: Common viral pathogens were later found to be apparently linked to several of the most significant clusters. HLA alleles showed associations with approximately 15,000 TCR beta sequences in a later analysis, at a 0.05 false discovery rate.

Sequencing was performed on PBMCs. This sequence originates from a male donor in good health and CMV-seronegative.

CDR3 loop: CASSKYTDRSYEQYF. The CDR3 DNA is TGTGCCAGTAGTAAATACACCGACAGATCCTACGAGCAGTACTTC. J is TRBJ2-7 and V is TRBV19; weak D call: TRBD1 (5 bases). V shed 4 bases and J shed 1 base, with 14 bases lying between them. Per germline, CDR1 LNHDA and CDR2 SQIVND (reference sequence). The CDR3 consists of 15 residues.